Listed here are 8 T cell receptor beta chains from one sample, sequenced in a study of cytomegalovirus exposure and HLA in healthy donors. Clones were sequenced by immunoSEQ multiplex PCR, and TCRdb holds only the in-frame ones, with some missing. The sample contains 65,000 to 80,000 clones, around 95% of which appear only once. Sequenced input: PBMCs. The receptors originated from a woman aged 18-29 years in good health and CMV-seropositive.

The chain recombines TRBV19 with TRBJ2-1, with TRBD2 as a possible D gene (6 bases). The V and J ends lost 6 bases and 10 bases respectively, with 13 bases between them. The germline gives CDR1 LNHDA, CDR2 SQIVND (reference sequence). This CDR3 is built from 12 residues. As DNA, the CDR3 is TGTGCCAGTAGAAATGCGGGGAACGAGCAGTTCTTC. Protein sequence: CASRNAGNEQFF.

In its sample, this clone ranks as medium-sized. The genes are TRBV2 and TRBJ1-5; no reliable D call. Germline loops: CDR1 SNHLY, CDR2 FYNNEI. The CDR3 contains 14 residues. Trimming took 6 bases from V and 2 from J, leaving 11 bases between them. CDR3 sequence: CASSRRSGNQPQHF. The CDR3 DNA reads as TGTGCCAGCAGCCGCAGGTCCGGCAATCAGCCCCAGCATTTT.

This chain joins TRBV10-3 and TRBJ2-1; 14 bases fit TRBD2. The CDR3 sequence is 17 residues long. V lost 10 bases, J lost 4 bases, and 12 bases stayed unmatched. The germline V gene encodes CDR1 ENHRY and CDR2 SYGVKD. CDR3 in amino acids: CATGLAGGLLPYNEQFF. CDR3 DNA sequence: TGTGCCACCGGACTAGCGGGAGGCTTACTCCCATACAATGAGCAGTTCTTC.

The chain couples TRBV11-3 to TRBJ2-7; 11 bases are a match to TRBD1. The germline CDR1 and CDR2 sequences are SGHNT and YENEEA. The V gene end was trimmed by 5 bases and the J gene end by 0 bases; junction bases not matched to a gene: 12. There are 18 residues in the CDR3. For the CDR3, the DNA is TGTGCCAGCAGCCAGGGGACAGGGGGGACAGGGACCTCCTACGAGCAGTACTTC. It is translated as CASSQGTGGTGTSYEQYF.

The chain carries TRBV25-1 and TRBJ2-3; 9 bases line up with TRBD1. CDR3 length: 16 amino acids. The trim removed 4 bases at V and 5 bases at J, leaving 10 bases unmatched. CDR1 is MGHDK and CDR2 is SYGVNS in the germline V gene. DNA of the CDR3: TGTGCCAGCAGTGCGGTAAACAGGGGGCTGGAAGATACGCAGTATTTT. Translated: CASSAVNRGLEDTQYF.

This chain uses TRBV27 with TRBJ2-3; the D gene is possibly TRBD1 (5 bases). Germline V gene data show CDR1 as MNHEY and CDR2 as SMNVEV (reference sequence). The CDR3 covers 16 residues. V gave up 3 bases and J gave up 4 bases, with 17 bases separating them. In nucleotides, the CDR3 is TGTGCCAGCAGTTTCATAAGGGGCCGTTCCCCAGATACGCAGTATTTT. Its protein is CASSFIRGRSPDTQYF.

The gene calls are TRBV5-1 and TRBJ2-1; 7 bases agree with TRBD2. Trimming took 0 bases from V and 13 from J; bases not matched to a gene: 13. Germline lookup yields CDR1 SGHRS and CDR2 YFSETQ. CDR3 length: 15 amino acids. CDR3 residues: CASSLVASGGSGQFF. In DNA, the CDR3 is TGCGCCAGCAGCTTGGTCGCTAGCGGCGGTTCCGGACAGTTCTTC. The entire variable domain, with the rest obtained from reference TRBV5-1 and TRBJ2-1, is as follows: KAGVTQTPRYLIKTRGQQVTLSCSPISGHRSVSWYQQTPGQGLQFLFEYFSETQRNKGNFPGRFSGRQFSNSRSEMNVSTLELGDSALYLCASSLVASGGSGQFFGPGTRLTVL.

As DNA, the CDR3 is TGTGCCAGCAGTTCCTCAGGACAGTACTACGAGCAGTACTTC. Its translation is CASSSSGQYYEQYF. This chain uses TRBV6-5 with TRBJ2-7; maybe TRBD1 (6 bases). This CDR3 is 14 amino acids long. CDR1 MNHEY and CDR2 SVGAGI come from the germline V gene. Trimming removed 4 bases at V and 3 bases at J, with 13 bases between.